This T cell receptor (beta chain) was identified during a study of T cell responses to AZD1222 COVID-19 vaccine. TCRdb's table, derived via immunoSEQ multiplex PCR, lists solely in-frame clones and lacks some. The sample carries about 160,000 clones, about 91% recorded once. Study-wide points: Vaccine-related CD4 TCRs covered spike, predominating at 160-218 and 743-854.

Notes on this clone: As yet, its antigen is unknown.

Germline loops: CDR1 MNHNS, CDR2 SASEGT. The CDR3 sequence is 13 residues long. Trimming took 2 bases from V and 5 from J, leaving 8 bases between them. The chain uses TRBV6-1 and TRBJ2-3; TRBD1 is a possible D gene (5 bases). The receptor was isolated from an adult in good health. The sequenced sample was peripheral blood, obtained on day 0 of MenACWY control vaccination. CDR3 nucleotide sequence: TGTGCCAGCAGTGAAAACAGGCGAGATACGCAGTATTTT. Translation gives CASSENRRDTQYF.